These T cell receptor beta chains were read from a single sample in a study of T cells after yellow fever vaccination. Each CDR3 protein is one row after TCRdb ran MiXCR on the 5' RACE reads. This sample has approximately 510,000 distinct CDR3 sequences, with about a fifth found just once. The material was PBMCs, obtained 21 days after the first yellow fever vaccination. The receptors derive from a young man who received the YFV17D yellow fever vaccine. Both conserved end residues are part of each CDR3. The order of the fields is V gene, clone size, D gene, J gene, CDR3 DNA, CDR3 protein. The D gene is left open where the match is weak. Part of the rows lack a size; the others show once, few, many or a class for expanded clones.

V: TRBV13
size: few
D: NA
J: TRBJ1-6
DNA: TGTGCCAGCAGCCCCGGACCGGGGTCACCCCTCCACTTT
CDR3: CASSPGPGSPLHF

V: TRBV28
size: few
D: NA
J: TRBJ2-3
DNA: TGTGCCAGCCACGGGGCTGCCCGAAACACAGATACGCAGTATTTT
CDR3: CASHGAARNTDTQYF

V: TRBV19
size: few
D: NA
J: TRBJ1-1
DNA: TGTGCCAGTAGTATGTTCGGGATGACTGAAGCTTTCTTT
CDR3: CASSMFGMTEAFF

V: TRBV6-5
size: many
D: NA
J: TRBJ1-6
DNA: TGTGCCAGCCATCGGGGGTGGCCCTCCTATAATTCACCCCTCCACTTT
CDR3: CASHRGWPSYNSPLHF

V: TRBV5-5
size: NA
D: NA
J: TRBJ2-3
DNA: TGTGCCAGCAGCAACGTAACAGGGTTAACGCAGTATTTT
CDR3: CASSNVTGLTQYF

V: TRBV27
size: NA
D: NA
J: TRBJ2-1
DNA: TGTGCCAGCAGTAGAGACAGGACCGAGCAGTTCTTC
CDR3: CASSRDRTEQFF

V: TRBV6-6
size: NA
D: NA
J: TRBJ2-1
DNA: TGTGCCAGCGCGACGGGGATCCCCAATGAGCAGTTCTTC
CDR3: CASATGIPNEQFF

V: TRBV3-1
size: few
D: NA
J: TRBJ1-4
DNA: TGTGCCAGCAGCCCGTCTCTTGCAGGCGATCGAGAAAAACTGTTTTTT
CDR3: CASSPSLAGDREKLFF

V: TRBV5-1
size: NA
D: TRBD1
J: TRBJ2-7
DNA: TGCGCCAGCAGCTTGCTAACCGGGACAGGGGCCTACGAGCAGTACTTC
CDR3: CASSLLTGTGAYEQYF

V: TRBV15
size: few
D: NA
J: TRBJ2-5
DNA: TGTGCCACCAGCAGTGAACCCGGACGGTACCAAGAGACCCAGTACTTC
CDR3: CATSSEPGRYQETQYF

V: TRBV18
size: few
D: NA
J: TRBJ1-3
DNA: TGTGCCAGCACGACGATGGACGGGATCTCTGGAAACACCATATATTTT
CDR3: CASTTMDGISGNTIYF

V: TRBV7-9
size: NA
D: NA
J: TRBJ2-7
DNA: TGTGCCAGCGATCCACCGCGGGGCGGCTCCTACGAGCAGTACTTC
CDR3: CASDPPRGGSYEQYF